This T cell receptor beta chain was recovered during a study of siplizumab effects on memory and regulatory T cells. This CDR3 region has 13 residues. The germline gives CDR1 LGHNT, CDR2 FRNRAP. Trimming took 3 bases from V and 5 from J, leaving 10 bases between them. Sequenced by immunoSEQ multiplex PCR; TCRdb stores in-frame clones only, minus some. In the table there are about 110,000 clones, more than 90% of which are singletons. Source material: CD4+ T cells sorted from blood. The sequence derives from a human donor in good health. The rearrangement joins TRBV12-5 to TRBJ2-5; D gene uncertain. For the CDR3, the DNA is TGTGCTAGTGGTTTAAGAGAGTTGGAGACCCAGTACTTC. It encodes CASGLRELETQYF.